The entry below describes one TCR beta chain. TCRdb re-called the 5' RACE reads and shows each CDR3 protein once, DNA omitted. Its table records over 150,000 distinct CDR3 sequences. Germline V CDR1 and CDR2: MNHGY, SVAAGI. The CDR3 extends over 15 amino acids. This sample was included in a study of monozygotic twins with inflammatory bowel disease. Sequencing input: blood. V usage is TRBV6-9 and J usage is TRBJ2-2; TCRdb proposes TRBD2, but this gene call is untestable without DNA. This receptor was taken from a human donor with ulcerative colitis or Crohn's disease, or a healthy co-twin of an affected twin (not recorded which). Here the CDR3 reads CASSYRSGYTGELFF.